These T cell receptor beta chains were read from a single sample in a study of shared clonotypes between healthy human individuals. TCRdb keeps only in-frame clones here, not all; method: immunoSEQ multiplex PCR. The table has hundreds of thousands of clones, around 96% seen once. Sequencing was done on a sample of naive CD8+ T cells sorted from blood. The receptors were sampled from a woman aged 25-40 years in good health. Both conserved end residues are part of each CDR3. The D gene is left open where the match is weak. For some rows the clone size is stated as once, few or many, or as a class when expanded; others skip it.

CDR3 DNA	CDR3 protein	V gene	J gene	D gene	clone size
TGCGCCAGCAGCCAGGCTTCACTAGCGGAGATCACCGGGGAGCTGTTTTTT	CASSQASLAEITGELFF	TRBV4-1	TRBJ2-2	TRBD2	.
TGTGCCAGCAGTCCCCCTTATAGCCTTCTCCACGAGCAGTACTTC	CASSPPYSLLHEQYF	TRBV25-1	TRBJ2-7	.	.
TGTGCCAGCAGCCGGCGACAGGGGGTTTTCACTGAAGCTTTCTTT	CASSRRQGVFTEAFF	TRBV11-2	TRBJ1-1	TRBD1	.
TGTGCCAGCAGCGTGGGGGGGGAGAATCAGCCCCAGCATTTT	CASSVGGENQPQHF	TRBV28	TRBJ1-5	.	once
TGTGCCAGCAGCTTAGGGACTAGGCATGGCAATGAGCAGTTCTTC	CASSLGTRHGNEQFF	TRBV7-2	TRBJ2-1	TRBD2	.
TGTGCCAGCATTTTTTCCGGAAACACCGGGGAGCTGTTTTTT	CASIFSGNTGELFF	TRBV2	TRBJ2-2	.	.
TGCGCCAGCAGCCCCACAGGGCCCGGTGACTATGGCTACACCTTC	CASSPTGPGDYGYTF	TRBV5-1	TRBJ1-2	.	.
TGTGCCAGCAGTTACGGCCCAGCGGCCTACGAGCAGTACTTC	CASSYGPAAYEQYF	TRBV6-6	TRBJ2-7	.	.
TGTGCCAGCAGCCCCGGGCCCATGAACACTGAAGCTTTCTTT	CASSPGPMNTEAFF	TRBV28	TRBJ1-1	.	.
TGCGCCAGCAGCTTGAGGACACCAGGGTCGGCTGAAGCTTTCTTT	CASSLRTPGSAEAFF	TRBV5-1	TRBJ1-1	.	.
TGTGCCAGCAGGCTTACGGGGGAGGGCCGTAATGAGCAGTTCTTC	CASRLTGEGRNEQFF	TRBV2	TRBJ2-1	TRBD2	.
TGTGCCAGCAGCTTGGGACAGCCTAACACCGGGGAGCTGTTTTTT	CASSLGQPNTGELFF	TRBV5-5	TRBJ2-2	.	.
TGTGCCAGTACCTTCGGAGGGGATCAGCCCCAGCATTTT	CASTFGGDQPQHF	TRBV19	TRBJ1-5	.	once
TGTGCCAGCCGGAGGTCCTACGAGCAGTACTTC	CASRRSYEQYF	TRBV2	TRBJ2-7	.	.
TGTGCCAGCAGTCCACAGGGGGCCCTAAACAATGAGCAGTTCTTC	CASSPQGALNNEQFF	TRBV28	TRBJ2-1	TRBD1	.
TGTGCCAGCAGCTTATTACGACAGGGGGCCTACGAGCAGTACTTC	CASSLLRQGAYEQYF	TRBV7-9	TRBJ2-7	TRBD1	.
TGTGCCAGCAGCTTGGACAGCGGCACCTACGAGCAGTACTTC	CASSLDSGTYEQYF	TRBV5-4	TRBJ2-7	.	.
TGTGCCAGCAGCTCGTCCCCCCCGGAGACCCAGTACTTC	CASSSSPPETQYF	TRBV14	TRBJ2-5	.	.
TGTGCCAGCAGCTCCGACGTCGGCGAGCAGTACTTC	CASSSDVGEQYF	TRBV13	TRBJ2-7	.	.
TGTGCCAGCAGTTTATTGACCGGATCCGGCAGAACCCACGAGCAGTACTTC	CASSLLTGSGRTHEQYF	TRBV28	TRBJ2-7	.	.
TGTGCCACCAGCAGAGATCGGGGGCTGAGGGACTATGGCTACACCTTC	CATSRDRGLRDYGYTF	TRBV15	TRBJ1-2	.	.
TGTGCCAGCAGTGAAGAACGGACGGCGGAATGTGAAGCTTTCTTT	CASSEERTAECEAFF	TRBV2	TRBJ1-1	.	.
TGTGCCAGTATTGCAGGAACGGGAGAGGTTTACAATGAGCAGTTCTTC	CASIAGTGEVYNEQFF	TRBV19	TRBJ2-1	.	.
TGTGCCAGCAGGCAGGGGACTAGTTGGGCCCAGTACTTC	CASRQGTSWAQYF	TRBV27	TRBJ2-5	TRBD2	.
TGTGCCAGCAGCGCCGGGACTAGCGGGATGAATGAGCAGTTCTTC	CASSAGTSGMNEQFF	TRBV9	TRBJ2-1	TRBD2	.
TGCGCCAGCAGCCAAACCCACAGGGAAACAGATACGCAGTATTTT	CASSQTHRETDTQYF	TRBV4-1	TRBJ2-3	.	once
TGTGCCAGCAGTCAGTGGGGGGCGAGCAATCAGCCCCAGCATTTT	CASSQWGASNQPQHF	TRBV5-6	TRBJ1-5	.	.
TGTGCCACCGCGGTAGTCAATGAGCAGTTCTTC	CATAVVNEQFF	TRBV27	TRBJ2-1	.	.
TGTGCCAGCAGCTTAGCACAGGGGGACTCCTACGAGCAGTACTTC	CASSLAQGDSYEQYF	TRBV7-9	TRBJ2-7	TRBD1	.
TGTGCCAGCAGTCCTACTAGCGGACTCGGAGATACGCAGTATTTT	CASSPTSGLGDTQYF	TRBV2	TRBJ2-3	TRBD2	.
TGTGCCAGCAGTTTGCCCGGACGATCTGGTCGGTACGAGCAGTACTTC	CASSLPGRSGRYEQYF	TRBV28	TRBJ2-7	.	.
TGTGCCAGCAGCGCCGGGACAGGGAATGGCTACACCTTC	CASSAGTGNGYTF	TRBV7-9	TRBJ1-2	TRBD1	.
TGTGCCAGCAGTTTATCGAGTTTAAAGGAGGCTTTCTTT	CASSLSSLKEAFF	TRBV27	TRBJ1-1	.	.
TGTGCCAGCAGCCTTACACAGGGAGGGTCCTACGAGCAGTACTTC	CASSLTQGGSYEQYF	TRBV27	TRBJ2-7	.	.
TGTGCCAGCAGCACGGGGGGTTTTGAGCAGTACTTC	CASSTGGFEQYF	TRBV5-6	TRBJ2-5	TRBD2	.
TGTGCCAGCAGCGTAGCTTCCAATGTGGGGACTAGCGGAAGAATCGGGGAGCTGTTTTTT	CASSVASNVGTSGRIGELFF	TRBV9	TRBJ2-2	TRBD2	.
TGTGCCAGCTCACCACCGGGAGGGCCCTCCTACAATGAGCAGTTCTTC	CASSPPGGPSYNEQFF	TRBV18	TRBJ2-1	TRBD2	.
TGTGCCAGAAGCCGTCCGGGACTAGCGGGAGTCGAGCAGTACTTC	CARSRPGLAGVEQYF	TRBV5-3	TRBJ2-7	TRBD2	.
TGTGCCAGCAGTTTATCTCATCAAGTCGGGCAGTACTTC	CASSLSHQVGQYF	TRBV27	TRBJ2-7	.	once
TGTGCCAGCAGCGGGACTAGCGGGGGCCATGAGCAGTTCTTC	CASSGTSGGHEQFF	TRBV9	TRBJ2-1	TRBD2	.
TGTGCCAGCAGTTCTTTCGCGGGAGGGCCCCATGAGCAGTTCTTC	CASSSFAGGPHEQFF	TRBV28	TRBJ2-1	TRBD2	.
TGTGCCAGCAGTCTAGTCGAGGAGGGGAACTATGGCTACACCTTC	CASSLVEEGNYGYTF	TRBV28	TRBJ1-2	.	.
TGCGCCAGCAGCCAAGAGAGGCCCAGGGGGATGAACACTGAAGCTTTCTTT	CASSQERPRGMNTEAFF	TRBV4-1	TRBJ1-1	TRBD1	.
TGTGCCAGCAGCGTAGGGGGACAGTACGAGCAGTACTTC	CASSVGGQYEQYF	TRBV9	TRBJ2-7	TRBD1	.
TGTGCCAGCAGCTTTGCGGGAGTATTGTACGAGCAGTACTTC	CASSFAGVLYEQYF	TRBV7-9	TRBJ2-7	TRBD2	once
TGTGCCAGCAGCTTAGCTCCAGGACACGCCGCAACCTCTGGAAACACCATATATTTT	CASSLAPGHAATSGNTIYF	TRBV7-7	TRBJ1-3	.	.
TGTGCCAGCAGTTTATCGAAGGGGGCCTACGAGCAGTACTTC	CASSLSKGAYEQYF	TRBV27	TRBJ2-7	.	.
TGCGCCAGCAGCTTGGCCGTAGGAGAGACCCGGTATTTT	CASSLAVGETRYF	TRBV5-1	TRBJ2-3	.	.
TGTGCCAGCAGCTTAGCGTCCTGGGGGAGGGCCGAGGTTACCGGGGAGCTGTTTTTT	CASSLASWGRAEVTGELFF	TRBV7-6	TRBJ2-2	TRBD2	.
TGTGCCAGCCGACCCTCGTCCGAGGTTCGACGGGAAGCTTTCTTT	CASRPSSEVRREAFF	TRBV6-4	TRBJ1-1	.	.